This TCR beta chain was recovered during a study of CD8 T cells in ankylosing spondylitis. The germline gives CDR1 LGHNA, CDR2 YSLEER. V trimming: 3 bases; J trimming: 4 bases; junction bases outside the gene matches: 6. The CDR3 has 15 amino acids. TCRdb itself ran the 5' RACE reads through MiXCR, one entry per CDR3 protein. The table records 26,000 or so distinct CDR3 sequences, approximately 7.9% of them present only once. This clonotype originated in a male donor with ankylosing spondylitis or in good health (not recorded which). The rearrangement links TRBV4-3 to TRBJ2-5; 9 nucleotides line up with TRBD1. The sample comprised blood. Written as DNA, the CDR3 is TGCGCCAGCAGCCATGCTACAGGGGGCGCAGAGACCCAGTACTTC. The encoded protein is CASSHATGGAETQYF.